Given below is one TCR beta chain in context. This clone was seen more than once but under ten times. The specificity of this receptor is unknown. Base-call qualities are not available, and no considerably larger clone is one nucleotide away. The trial excluded patients who had a history of autoimmune disease or were on systemic immunosuppression. In every dose cohort, peripheral blood was drawn for TCR sequencing at baseline, cycle 4 day 1, and cycle 7 day 1. Samples came from an open-label, multicenter, first-in-human phase I dose-escalation trial of ivuxolimab. Adults with locally advanced or metastatic head and neck squamous cell, hepatocellular, melanoma or renal cell carcinoma were enrolled in the trial. Before TCR sequencing, CD4+ T cells and CD8+ T cells from peripheral blood were sorted into separate populations. The data are from a study of OX40 agonist ivuxolimab in advanced cancers. Broadly, across the study: Ivuxolimab was a fully human IgG2 agonistic monoclonal antibody targeting the costimulatory receptor OX40 (CD134). Prior anti-PD-1, anti-PD-L1 or anti-CTLA-4 therapy was permitted, and approximately 40% of dose-escalation patients had received checkpoint inhibitors. The paper covers the monotherapy dose-escalation part of the phase I ivuxolimab trial, which included N of about 50 patients. Among the roughly 54 dose-escalation patients, around 19 had hepatocellular carcinoma, approximately 15 melanoma, 9 renal cell carcinoma and 9 head and neck cancer. The dose-escalation cohort was about 87% male with a mean age of roughly 60 years, ranging from roughly 20 to 85. Three dose-escalation patients achieved partial responses, one with hepatocellular carcinoma and two with cutaneous melanoma. Peripheral TCRbeta sequencing aimed to test whether ivuxolimab altered TCR sequence diversity and caused clonal T-cell expansion. Intravenous ivuxolimab was administered to patients every 2 weeks at six dose levels: 0.01, 0.1, 0.3, 1.5, 3 and 10 mg/kg.

Overall study outcomes, separate from this receptor: Clonal expansion of both CD4+ and CD8+ blood T cells was observed from baseline to week 6 at doses 0.1 to 3.0 mg/kg. In the 0.1-3.0 mg/kg groups, partial responders were among the patients with the lowest normalized peripheral clonal expansion, particularly in CD8+ T cells. Low levels of normalized T-cell clonal expansion were also seen in some nonresponding patients. The antigen specificity of the clonally expanded peripheral T cells was not determined. On average, CD8+ T cells showed more expanded clones than CD4+ T cells after ivuxolimab.

To sequence the TCRbeta CDR3 region, genomic DNA was isolated from the sorted cells. TCRbeta CDR3 regions were sequenced using the immunoSEQ Assay. What TCRdb holds here is the immuneACCESS table cut down to in-frame rearrangements. Part of the clones is not present; checked against another copy, under half of the missing clones reflect an unresolved V gene, and the others are unexplained. This sample is represented by tens of thousands of clones; 90% to 95% of them were singletons. Together, the top ten hold 0.55% to 0.7% of the sample. As encoded in the germline V gene (reference sequence), CDR1 is SGHNT while CDR2 is YYREEE. The CDR3, from cysteine to phenylalanine, totals 14 residues. The DNA shown is the 42-base CDR3, in frame from base 1. V drops 5 bases and J drops 5 bases, leaving 16 bases in between.

Here the chain combines TRBV5-4 and TRBJ2-5; the D gene cannot be resolved reliably. This receptor was identified in an adult with an advanced solid tumor such as melanoma, head and neck, liver or kidney cancer. The material sequenced was CD4+ or CD8+ T cells sorted from blood, taken in a trial of the OX40 agonist ivuxolimab. The CDR3 is CASRTSGLEETQYF. DNA sequence: TGTGCCAGCAGAACCTCTGGGTTAGAGGAGACCCAGTACTTC. Supplemented by the reference TRBV5-4 and TRBJ2-5 proteins around the CDR3, the complete variable domain is ETGVTQSPTHLIKTRGQQVTLRCSSQSGHNTVSWYQQALGQGPQFIFQYYREEENGRGNFPPRFSGLQFPNYSSELNVNALELDDSALYLCASRTSGLEETQYFGPGTRLLVL.